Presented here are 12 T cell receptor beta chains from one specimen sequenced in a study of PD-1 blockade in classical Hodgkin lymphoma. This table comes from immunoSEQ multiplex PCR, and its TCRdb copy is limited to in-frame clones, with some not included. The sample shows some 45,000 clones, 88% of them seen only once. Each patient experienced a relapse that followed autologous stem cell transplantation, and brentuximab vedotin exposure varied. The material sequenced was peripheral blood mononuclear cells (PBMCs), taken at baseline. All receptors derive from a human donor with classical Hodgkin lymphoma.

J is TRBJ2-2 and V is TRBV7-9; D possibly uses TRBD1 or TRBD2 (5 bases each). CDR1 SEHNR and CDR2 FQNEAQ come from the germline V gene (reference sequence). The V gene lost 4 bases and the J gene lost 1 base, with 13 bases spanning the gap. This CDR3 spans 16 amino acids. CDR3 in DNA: TGTGCCAGCAGCTCTCCGGGACGGCTGAACACCGGGGAGCTGTTTTTT. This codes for CASSSPGRLNTGELFF.

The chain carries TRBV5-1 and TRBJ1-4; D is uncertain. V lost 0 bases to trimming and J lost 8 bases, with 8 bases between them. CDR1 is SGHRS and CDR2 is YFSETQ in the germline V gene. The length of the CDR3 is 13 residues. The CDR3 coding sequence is TGCGCCAGCAGCTTGGAACCCGAGGAAAAACTGTTTTTT. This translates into CASSLEPEEKLFF.

The CDR3 sequence is CASSLKDEQYF. In DNA, the CDR3 is TGTGCCAGCAGTTTAAAGGACGAGCAGTACTTC. The rearrangement uses TRBV28 and TRBJ2-7; D is unresolved. This CDR3 has 11 residues. Germline CDR1 and CDR2: MDHEN and SYDVKM. V lost 2 bases and J lost 5, with 4 bases in between.

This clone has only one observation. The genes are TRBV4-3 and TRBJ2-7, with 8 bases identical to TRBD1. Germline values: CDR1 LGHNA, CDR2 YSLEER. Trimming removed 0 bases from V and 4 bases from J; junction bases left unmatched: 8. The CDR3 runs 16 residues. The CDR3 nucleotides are TGCGCCAGCAGCCAAGAGGGTCCAGGGGGCATATACGAGCAGTACTTC. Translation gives CASSQEGPGGIYEQYF.

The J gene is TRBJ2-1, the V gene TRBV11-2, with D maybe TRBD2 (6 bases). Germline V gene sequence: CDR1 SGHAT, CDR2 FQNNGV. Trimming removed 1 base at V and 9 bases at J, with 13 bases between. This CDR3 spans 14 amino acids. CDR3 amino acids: CASSLVAGGGEQFF. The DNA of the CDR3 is TGTGCCAGCAGCTTAGTCGCCGGGGGTGGTGAGCAGTTCTTC. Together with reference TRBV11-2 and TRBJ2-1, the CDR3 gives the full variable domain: EAGVAQSPRYKIIEKRQSVAFWCNPISGHATLYWYQQILGQGPKLLIQFQNNGVVDDSQLPKDRFSAERLKGVDSTLKIQPAKLEDSAVYLCASSLVAGGGEQFFGPGTRLTVL.

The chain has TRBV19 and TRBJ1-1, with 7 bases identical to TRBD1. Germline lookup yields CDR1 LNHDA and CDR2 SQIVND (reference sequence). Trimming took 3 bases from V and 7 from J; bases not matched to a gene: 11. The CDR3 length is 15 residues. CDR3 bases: TGTGCCAGTAGTATTGGTGGGACAGACATGTATGAAGCTTTCTTT. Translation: CASSIGGTDMYEAFF. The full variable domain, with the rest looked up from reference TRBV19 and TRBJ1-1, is DGGITQSPKYLFRKEGQNVTLSCEQNLNHDAMYWYRQDPGQGLRLIYYSQIVNDFQKGDIAEGYSVSREKKESFPLTVTSAQKNPTAFYLCASSIGGTDMYEAFFGQGTRLTVV.

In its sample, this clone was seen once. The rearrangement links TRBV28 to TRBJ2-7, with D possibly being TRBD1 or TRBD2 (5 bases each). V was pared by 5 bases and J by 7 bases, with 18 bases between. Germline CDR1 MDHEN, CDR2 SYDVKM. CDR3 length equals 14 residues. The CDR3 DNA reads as TGTGCCAGCAGTCCCGGGACGTCACCGAGGGAGCAGTACTTC. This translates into CASSPGTSPREQYF. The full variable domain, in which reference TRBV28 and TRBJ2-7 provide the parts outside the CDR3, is DVKVTQSSRYLVKRTGEKVFLECVQDMDHENMFWYRQDPGLGLRLIYFSYDVKMKEKGDIPEGYSVSREKKERFSLILESASTNQTSMYLCASSPGTSPREQYFGPGTRLTVT.

The CDR3 DNA reads as TGTGCCAGCAGTGTGGGTATAGGGGAGGGCACAGATACGCAGTATTTT. Amino acid sequence: CASSVGIGEGTDTQYF. This chain joins TRBV2 and TRBJ2-3, with D perhaps matching TRBD2 (6 bases). V was pared by 4 bases and J by 1 base, with 15 bases between. Germline lookup yields CDR1 SNHLY and CDR2 FYNNEI. This CDR3 contains 16 residues. The complete variable domain, with remaining parts taken from reference TRBV2 and TRBJ2-3, reads EPEVTQTPSHQVTQMGQEVILRCVPISNHLYFYWYRQILGQKVEFLVSFYNNEISEKSEIFDDQFSVERPDGSNFTLKIRSTKLEDSAMYFCASSVGIGEGTDTQYFGPGTRLTVL.

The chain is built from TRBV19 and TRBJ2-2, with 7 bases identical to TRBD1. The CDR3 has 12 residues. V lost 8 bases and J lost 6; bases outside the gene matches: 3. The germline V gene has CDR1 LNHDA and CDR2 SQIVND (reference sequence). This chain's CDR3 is CASDRASGELFF. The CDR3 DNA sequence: TGTGCCAGTGACAGGGCTTCCGGGGAGCTGTTTTTT.

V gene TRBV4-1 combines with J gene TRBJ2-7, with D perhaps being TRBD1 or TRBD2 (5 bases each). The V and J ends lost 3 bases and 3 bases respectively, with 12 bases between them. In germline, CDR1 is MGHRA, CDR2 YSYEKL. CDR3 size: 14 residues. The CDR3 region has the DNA TGCGCCAGCAGCCAGGGGACCTTCTACTACGAGCAGTACTTC. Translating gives CASSQGTFYYEQYF.

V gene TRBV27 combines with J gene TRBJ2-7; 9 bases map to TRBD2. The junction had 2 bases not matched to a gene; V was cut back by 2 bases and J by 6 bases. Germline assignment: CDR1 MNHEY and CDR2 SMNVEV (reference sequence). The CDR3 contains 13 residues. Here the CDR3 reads CASSLAGGGEQYF. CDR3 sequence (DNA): TGTGCCAGCAGTTTAGCGGGAGGGGGCGAGCAGTACTTC.

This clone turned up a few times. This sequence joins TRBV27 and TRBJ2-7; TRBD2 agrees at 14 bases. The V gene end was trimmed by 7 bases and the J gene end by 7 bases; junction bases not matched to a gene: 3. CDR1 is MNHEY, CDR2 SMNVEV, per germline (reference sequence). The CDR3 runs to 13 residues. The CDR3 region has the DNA TGTGCCAGCATCGGACTAGCGGGAGGAGAGCAGTACTTC. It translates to CASIGLAGGEQYF.